The rows below give T cell receptor beta chains drawn from one sample of a study of blood T cell repertoires in COVID-19. Sequenced by immunoSEQ multiplex PCR; TCRdb stores in-frame clones only, minus some. The sample holds roughly 170,000 clones, about 86% seen once. The source material was peripheral blood. The receptors come from a woman younger than 30 who had recovered from COVID-19. CDR3s include the opening cysteine and the closing phenylalanine or tryptophan. D genes are given only for firm matches. Clone size, where shown, is once, few, many, or a class for clones that have expanded.

clone_size j_call cdr3_length v_call d_call cdr3_aa cdr3_nt
NA TRBJ1-1 15 TRBV24-1 TRBD1 CATSDSHTGGTEAFF TGTGCCACCAGTGATTCCCACACAGGGGGCACTGAAGCTTTCTTT
NA TRBJ2-5 14 TRBV27 NA CASSLRQEQETQYF TGTGCCAGCAGCCTACGACAGGAGCAAGAGACCCAGTACTTC
few TRBJ1-2 14 TRBV3-1/TRBV3-2 NA CASSAQQGYYGYTF TGTGCCAGCAGCGCCCAACAGGGTTACTATGGCTACACCTTC
few TRBJ2-2 18 TRBV3-1/TRBV3-2 TRBD2 CASSPGLAGATNTGELFF TGTGCCAGCAGCCCGGGGCTAGCGGGGGCCACGAACACCGGGGAGCTGTTTTTT
NA TRBJ2-2 18 TRBV7-9 TRBD2 CASSLKGAGGPSTGELFF TGTGCCAGCAGCTTAAAGGGAGCGGGGGGGCCCAGCACCGGGGAGCTGTTTTTT
NA TRBJ1-4 15 TRBV6-5 TRBD1 CASSSSRTGNEKLFF TGTGCCAGCAGCTCCTCCCGGACAGGGAATGAAAAACTGTTTTTT
NA TRBJ2-3 18 TRBV19 TRBD2 CASSPLVVAGGLGDTQYF TGTGCCAGTAGTCCCCTCGTGGTAGCGGGGGGGCTTGGGGATACGCAGTATTTT
NA TRBJ1-1 14 TRBV4-1 NA CASSQVPMNTEAFF TGCGCCAGCAGCCAAGTCCCAATGAACACTGAAGCTTTCTTT
NA TRBJ2-1 14 TRBV27 TRBD2 CASSHTSEYNEQFF TGTGCCAGCAGCCATACTAGCGAGTACAATGAGCAGTTCTTC
NA TRBJ2-5 13 TRBV6-4 TRBD1 CASSPRQGQTQYF TGTGCCAGCAGTCCTAGACAGGGACAGACCCAGTACTTC
once TRBJ2-3 14 TRBV7-3 NA CASSSRGGADTQYF TGTGCCAGCAGCTCCCGCGGGGGCGCAGATACGCAGTATTTT
NA TRBJ2-1 12 TRBV5-1 NA CASSITDNEQFF TGCGCCAGCAGCATTACAGACAATGAGCAGTTCTTC
NA TRBJ1-5 14 TRBV27 NA CASRQGGSNQPQHF TGTGCCAGCAGGCAGGGAGGGAGCAATCAGCCCCAGCATTTT
once TRBJ1-4 14 TRBV6-5 NA CASGMGTSFEKLFF TGTGCCAGCGGAATGGGGACATCCTTTGAAAAACTGTTTTTT
once TRBJ1-4 15 TRBV24-1 TRBD1 CATSDGQGASEKLFF TGTGCCACCAGTGATGGACAGGGGGCGAGTGAAAAACTGTTTTTT
NA TRBJ2-1 15 TRBV10-1 TRBD2 CASSRLAGANNEQFF TGCGCCAGCAGCAGACTAGCGGGAGCAAACAATGAGCAGTTCTTC
NA TRBJ2-1 12 TRBV5-6 NA CASSLQGDEQFF TGTGCCAGCAGCTTACAAGGGGATGAGCAGTTCTTC
NA TRBJ2-1 13 TRBV2 NA CASLVRGSARWFF TGTGCCAGCTTGGTGAGAGGGTCGGCGCGGTGGTTCTTC
NA TRBJ1-1 15 TRBV6-6 NA CASSYTGNSNTEAFF TGTGCCAGCAGTTACACGGGGAACTCGAACACTGAAGCTTTCTTT
NA TRBJ1-2 14 TRBV6-5 NA CASSTRTDYYGYTF TGTGCCAGCAGCACTCGGACAGACTATTATGGCTACACCTTC
NA TRBJ1-3 14 TRBV2 NA CASSGQGGGNTIYF TGTGCCAGCAGTGGGCAGGGAGGTGGAAACACCATATATTTT
NA TRBJ2-7 13 TRBV13 TRBD1 CATRKTGAYEQYF TGTGCCACAAGGAAGACAGGGGCCTACGAGCAGTACTTC
NA TRBJ2-3 17 TRBV7-3 TRBD2 CASSLSGREGLTDTQYF TGTGCCAGCAGCTTAAGTGGGCGGGAGGGCCTGACAGATACGCAGTATTTT
NA TRBJ1-4 16 TRBV7-9 NA CASSLAPTGTNEKLFF TGTGCCAGCAGCTTAGCTCCGACAGGAACTAATGAAAAACTGTTTTTT
NA TRBJ1-1 13 TRBV5-5 TRBD1 CASSLTGDTEAFF TGTGCCAGCAGCCTCACAGGGGACACTGAAGCTTTCTTT
few TRBJ2-5 16 TRBV15 NA CATSRAFGGPQETQYF TGTGCCACCAGCAGAGCTTTCGGAGGGCCCCAAGAGACCCAGTACTTC
NA TRBJ2-3 15 TRBV6-5 TRBD1 CASNSPDREPDTQYF TGTGCCAGCAACTCGCCGGACAGGGAGCCAGATACGCAGTATTTT
NA TRBJ2-3 15 TRBV24-1 TRBD2 CATRRLAGDIDTQYF TGTGCCACCAGACGACTAGCGGGAGATATAGATACGCAGTATTTT
once TRBJ2-5 12 TRBV5-1 NA CASFAGGETQYF TGCGCCAGCTTCGCCGGCGGAGAGACCCAGTACTTC
NA TRBJ1-2 15 TRBV3-1/TRBV3-2 TRBD1 CASSQETTGVAGYTF TGTGCCAGCAGCCAGGAAACCACAGGGGTTGCTGGCTACACCTTC
NA TRBJ1-2 14 TRBV5-6 NA CASSGGTRRGGYTF TGTGCCAGCAGCGGCGGGACTCGGCGAGGTGGCTACACCTTC
NA TRBJ2-1 13 TRBV7-9 NA CASSPKVRNEQFF TGTGCCAGCAGTCCTAAAGTACGCAATGAGCAGTTCTTC
once TRBJ1-2 15 TRBV9 NA CASSVGRDFNYGYTF TGTGCCAGCAGCGTAGGCAGGGACTTTAACTATGGCTACACCTTC
NA TRBJ1-5 15 TRBV6-5 NA CASSYSIQGGQPQHF TGTGCCAGCAGTTACTCGATCCAGGGTGGTCAGCCCCAGCATTTT
NA TRBJ2-1 15 TRBV27 TRBD2 CASSTLAGGPHEQFF TGTGCCAGCAGTACCTTAGCGGGAGGGCCCCATGAGCAGTTCTTC
NA TRBJ1-5 16 TRBV10-3 NA CAISESKQTSNQPQHF TGTGCCATCAGTGAGTCGAAACAGACAAGCAATCAGCCCCAGCATTTT
once TRBJ1-6 13 TRBV5-4 NA CASSPQTGSPLHF TGTGCCAGCAGCCCCCAGACTGGTTCACCCCTCCACTTT
NA TRBJ2-2 14 TRBV6-5 TRBD1 CAARQGVSTGELFF TGTGCCGCCCGACAGGGGGTTAGCACCGGGGAGCTGTTTTTT